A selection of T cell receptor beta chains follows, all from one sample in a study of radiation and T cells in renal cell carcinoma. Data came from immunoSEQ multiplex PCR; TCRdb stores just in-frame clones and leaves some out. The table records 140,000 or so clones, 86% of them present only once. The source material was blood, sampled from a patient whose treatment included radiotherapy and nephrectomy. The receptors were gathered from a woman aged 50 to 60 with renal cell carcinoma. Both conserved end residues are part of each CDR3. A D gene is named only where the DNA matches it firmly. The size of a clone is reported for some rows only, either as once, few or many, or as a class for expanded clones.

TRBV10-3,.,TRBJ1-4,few,TGTGCCATCAGGGGTAGTGAAAAACTGTTTTTT,CAIRGSEKLFF
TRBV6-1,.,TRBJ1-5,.,TGTGCCAGCAGTGAAGGCACCTTCGATAGCAATCAGCCCCAGCATTTT,CASSEGTFDSNQPQHF
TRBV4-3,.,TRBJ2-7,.,TGCGCCAGCAGCCAAGGTCGTGGGGTTTACGAGCAGTACTTC,CASSQGRGVYEQYF
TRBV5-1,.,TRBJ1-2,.,TGCGCCAGCAGCTTGGATCTGGTGGACTATGGCTACACCTTC,CASSLDLVDYGYTF
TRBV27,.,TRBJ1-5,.,TGTGCCAGCAAGGGGGAGGAGGGTCAGCCCCAGCATTTT,CASKGEEGQPQHF
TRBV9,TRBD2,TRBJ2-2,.,TGTGCCAGCAGCCTTGCGCCTGGCGGGAGGCGAGGCGGGGAGCTGTTTTTT,CASSLAPGGRRGGELFF
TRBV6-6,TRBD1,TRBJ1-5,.,TGTGCCAGCATGCCTCCAGGGGGCCTCAATCAGCCCCAGCATTTT,CASMPPGGLNQPQHF
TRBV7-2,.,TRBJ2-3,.,TGTGCCAGCAGCTCTTCGGGTAGTACAGATACGCAGTATTTT,CASSSSGSTDTQYF
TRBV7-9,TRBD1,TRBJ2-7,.,TGTGCCAGCAGCCCCATACTCGGGACAGTAGTCGAGCAGTACTTC,CASSPILGTVVEQYF
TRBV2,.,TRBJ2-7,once,TGTGCCAGCAGTACCGACAGGTCGTCCTACGAGCAGTACTTC,CASSTDRSSYEQYF
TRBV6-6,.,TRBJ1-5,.,TGTGCCAGCAGTTACTCGGCAGAGCTCAATCAGCCCCAGCATTTT,CASSYSAELNQPQHF
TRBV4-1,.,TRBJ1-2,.,TGCGCCAGCAGCCAAGACGGACTCTATGGCTACACCTTC,CASSQDGLYGYTF
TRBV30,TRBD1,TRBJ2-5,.,TGTGCCTGGAGTGCCGGGACAGGGGGGGAAGAGACCCAGTACTTC,CAWSAGTGGEETQYF
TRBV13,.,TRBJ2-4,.,TGTGCCGGCTCAACGAGGGCCTCAGCCAAAAACATTCAGTACTTC,CAGSTRASAKNIQYF
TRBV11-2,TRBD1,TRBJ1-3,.,TGTGCCAGCAGCTTCGATACAGGGGGCTATTTTGGAAACACCATATATTTT,CASSFDTGGYFGNTIYF
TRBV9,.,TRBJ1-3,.,TGTGCCAGCGGCGCTGGGGGGGTAGGAAACACCATATATTTT,CASGAGGVGNTIYF
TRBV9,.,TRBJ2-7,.,TGTGCCAGCAGCGTAGAGGCGGGGCTAGCCTACGAGCAGTACTTC,CASSVEAGLAYEQYF
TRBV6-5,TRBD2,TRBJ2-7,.,TGTGCCAGCAGTTTAGGACTAGCGGCCTCCTACGAGCAGTACTTC,CASSLGLAASYEQYF
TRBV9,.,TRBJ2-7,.,TGTGCCAGCAGCGTCCAGACAGGAGATCTTTACGAGCAGTACTTC,CASSVQTGDLYEQYF
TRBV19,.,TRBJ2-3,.,TGTGCCAGTAGTAACAGGGACTCCAGCACAGATACGCAGTATTTT,CASSNRDSSTDTQYF